One sample yielded the 18 T cell receptor beta chains listed below, sequenced in a study of regulatory T cells in long-lasting Graves disease. Assembly of TCR beta libraries relied on iRepertoire HTBI primers together with Arm-PCR of CDR3 regions. A single record per CDR3 protein comes from TCRdb applying MiXCR to the multiplex PCR reads. The sample lists roughly 420,000 distinct CDR3 sequences, roughly 15% occurring once. Time point of the sample: newly diagnosed GD, antithyroid drugs for less than 3 months. PBMC RNA served as the TCR library source. Another study also made use of these data, one on T cells in Graves' hyperthyroidism and ophthalmopathy.

The sample here was peripheral blood mononuclear cells (PBMCs), taken at new diagnosis, from a patient treated with antithyroid drugs. All receptors derive from a woman aged 18-35 years with Graves disease.

The chain combines TRBV24-1 with TRBJ2-3, with D perhaps matching TRBD1 or TRBD2 (5 bases each). The CDR3 is 17 amino acids. Germline V CDR1 and CDR2: KGHDR, SFDVKD. V was pared by 3 bases and J by 5 bases, with 20 bases between. The CDR3 DNA reads as TGTGCCACCAGTGATCTGAGAGGGGTGGGAGAAGAAGATACGCAGTATTTT. It specifies CATSDLRGVGEEDTQYF.

The chain employs TRBV7-9 and TRBJ2-5; D is tentatively TRBD1 or TRBD2 (5 bases each). In germline, CDR1 is SEHNR, CDR2 FQNEAQ (reference sequence). Trimming pared 1 base from V and 5 bases from J, leaving 11 bases between. The CDR3 has 14 amino acids. The CDR3 sequence is CASSLVGTGETQYF. In nucleotides, the CDR3 is TGTGCCAGCAGCTTAGTGGGGACGGGGGAGACCCAGTACTTC.

This clonotype occurred many times. V is TRBV27 and J is TRBJ2-3; tentative D call: TRBD1 (6 bases). With 4 bases removed from V and 2 bases from J, the gap between germline ends came to 13 bases. The CDR3 covers 15 residues. The germline gives CDR1 MNHEY, CDR2 SMNVEV (reference sequence). The CDR3 reads CASSSGTTITDTQYF. CDR3 bases: TGTGCCAGCAGTTCCGGGACAACAATCACAGATACGCAGTATTTT.

The chain is built from TRBV3-1 and TRBJ2-1; 7 bases line up with TRBD1. There are 14 residues in the CDR3. Germline CDR1 reads LGHDT; CDR2 reads YNNKEL (reference sequence). V lost 6 bases and J lost 6; bases outside the gene matches: 8. CDR3 sequence reads: CASRRQGSSNEQFF. CDR3 bases: TGTGCCAGCAGACGACAGGGTTCTTCCAATGAGCAGTTCTTC.

In this sample, this clonotype turned up a few times. Just one base apart from a much larger clone, this may be a read error. J is TRBJ2-1 and V is TRBV6-1, with 7 bases that match TRBD2. CDR1 and CDR2 from the germline V gene are MNHNS and SASEGT. The CDR3 is 16 amino acids. CDR3 sequence: CASKKSPSGDYNEQLF. CDR3 nucleotide sequence: TGTGCCAGCAAAAAAAGTCCTAGCGGAGACTACAATGAGCAGCTCTTC.

The chain links TRBV9 to TRBJ2-7; TRBD2 aligns across 12 bases. This CDR3 is built from 15 residues. Germline trimming cut 1 base from V and 2 bases from J; bases unmatched to any gene: 1. Germline V gene sequence: CDR1 SGDLS, CDR2 YYNGEE. The CDR3 sequence: CASSVSSGRAYEQYF. Here the CDR3 DNA reads TGTGCCAGCAGCGTATCTAGCGGGAGGGCCTACGAGCAGTACTTC.

The chain is built from TRBV7-9 and TRBJ2-7; possibly TRBD1 or TRBD2 for D (6 bases each). The V gene's germline CDR1 is SEHNR and CDR2 FQNEAQ (reference sequence). The V end lost 1 base, the J end lost 6 bases, and 19 bases lay between the germline ends. The CDR3 spans 16 residues. The CDR3 sequence: CASSLVHGGRRVEQYF. The CDR3 DNA is TGTGCCAGCAGCTTAGTACACGGGGGCCGGCGGGTCGAGCAGTACTTC.

This clonotype was counted only a few times. The genes are TRBV10-1 and TRBJ1-1; D uncertain. CDR3 length: 13 amino acids. The germline V gene has CDR1 WNHNN and CDR2 SYGVQD (reference sequence). V was cut by 6 bases and J by 5 bases, with 13 bases left in between. The CDR3 DNA is TGCGCCAGCAGGGCAGCCGGGGATACTGAAGCTTTCTTT. Protein product: CASRAAGDTEAFF.

V usage is TRBV7-2 and J usage is TRBJ2-5, with TRBD1 as a possible D gene (5 bases). The CDR3 extends over 15 amino acids. The germline V and J ends were trimmed by 1 base and 1 base, with 10 bases remaining between them. Germline CDR1 reads SGHTA; CDR2 reads FQGNSA. CDR3 loop: CASSLVWGPQETQYF. For the CDR3, the DNA is TGTGCCAGCAGCTTAGTTTGGGGCCCCCAAGAGACCCAGTACTTC.

This clonotype showed up many times. The chain uses TRBV15 and TRBJ1-2; no reliable D call. The CDR3 extends over 15 amino acids. Trimming stripped 1 base from V and 3 bases from J, with 12 bases between. The germline gives CDR1 LNHNV, CDR2 YYDKDF (reference sequence). CDR3 amino acids: CATSRVSWSHYGYTF. As DNA, the CDR3 is TGTGCCACCAGCAGAGTCTCCTGGTCCCACTATGGCTACACCTTC.

This clonotype has just a few counts. The J gene is TRBJ2-7, the V gene TRBV14; a weak D match, TRBD1 (6 bases). CDR1 is SGHDN and CDR2 is FVKESK in the germline V gene. The ends were cut back, 0 bases at V and 2 bases at J, with 14 bases in the middle. The CDR3 length is 16 residues. CDR3 nucleotides: TGTGCCAGCAGCCAAGATCGCCAGGGGATGACCTACGAGCAGTACTTC. Its protein is CASSQDRQGMTYEQYF.

This chain uses TRBV20-1 with TRBJ2-7; no definite D call. The CDR3 extends over 13 amino acids. Germline loops: CDR1 DFQATT, CDR2 SNEGSKA (reference sequence). Trimming took 6 bases from V and 0 from J, leaving 12 bases between them. DNA for the CDR3: TGCAGTGCCACGCGGCAACCCTCCTACGAGCAGTACTTC. Amino acid sequence: CSATRQPSYEQYF.

The sample holds many counts of this clonotype. The chain has TRBV7-2 and TRBJ2-3, with D uncertain. CDR1 and CDR2 (germline): SGHTA, FQGNSA. CDR3 length equals 14 residues. Trimming pared 1 base from V and 4 bases from J, leaving 9 bases between. The CDR3 region is CASSLDIASDTQYF. CDR3 sequence (DNA): TGTGCCAGCAGCTTAGACATAGCCTCAGATACGCAGTATTTT.

Notes on this clonotype: This likely reflects a read error, since a far larger clone is one base away. The chain links TRBV6-5 to TRBJ1-2; 9 bases are a match to TRBD1. The CDR3 spans 13 residues. Per the germline V gene, CDR1 is MNHEY and CDR2 is SVGAGI. The CDR3 region is CANSFRQGDGYTF. The CDR3 DNA sequence: TGTGCCAACAGTTTTCGACAGGGGGATGGCTACACCTTC.

The chain couples TRBV24-1 to TRBJ2-4, with D perhaps given as TRBD1 or TRBD2 (5 bases each). CDR1 KGHDR and CDR2 SFDVKD come from the germline V gene. CDR3 length: 16 amino acids. Trimming stripped 9 bases from V and 2 bases from J, with 19 bases between. CDR3 residues: CATAQGFEGTKNIQYF. The CDR3 nucleotides read TGTGCCACCGCGCAGGGTTTTGAGGGAACCAAAAACATTCAGTACTTC.

The chain recombines TRBV27 with TRBJ2-2, with D unresolved. The CDR3 runs to 12 residues. CDR1 and CDR2 (germline): MNHEY, SMNVEV (reference sequence). V lost 4 bases and J lost 7, with 7 bases in between. CDR3 sequence reads: CASSSLGGELFF. The CDR3 nucleotides are TGTGCCAGCAGTTCTCTCGGCGGGGAGCTGTTTTTT.

The CDR3 here is CATAPNTEAFF. The CDR3 DNA reads as TGTGCCACCGCCCCCAACACTGAAGCTTTCTTT. The chain uses TRBV6-1 and TRBJ1-1; D is unresolved. V lost 10 bases and J 2 bases, leaving 8 bases between the germline ends. CDR3 size: 11 residues. Germline assignment: CDR1 MNHNS and CDR2 SASEGT.

The V and J genes are TRBV7-8 and TRBJ2-7, with D hard to call. Trimming took off 1 base at V and 5 bases at J, with 9 bases between the two ends. The germline CDR1 and CDR2 sequences are SGHVS and FQNEAQ. This CDR3 comprises 13 residues. The CDR3 loop is CASSLERFDEQYF. The DNA of the CDR3 is TGTGCCAGCAGCTTAGAGAGGTTTGACGAGCAGTACTTC.